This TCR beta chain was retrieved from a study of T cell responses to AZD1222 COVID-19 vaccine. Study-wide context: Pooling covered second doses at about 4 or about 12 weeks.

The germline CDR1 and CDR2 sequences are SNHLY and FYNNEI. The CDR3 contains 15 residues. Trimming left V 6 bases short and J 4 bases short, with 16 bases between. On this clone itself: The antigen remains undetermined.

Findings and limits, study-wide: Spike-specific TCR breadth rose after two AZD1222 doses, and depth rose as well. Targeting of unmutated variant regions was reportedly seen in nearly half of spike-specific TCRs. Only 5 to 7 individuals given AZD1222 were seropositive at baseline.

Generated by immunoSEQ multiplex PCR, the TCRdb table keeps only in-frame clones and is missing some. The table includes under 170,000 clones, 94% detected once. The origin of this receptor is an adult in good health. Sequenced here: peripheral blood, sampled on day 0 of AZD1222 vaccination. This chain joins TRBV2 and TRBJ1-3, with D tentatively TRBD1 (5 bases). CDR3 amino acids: CASRLYLGPGNTIYF. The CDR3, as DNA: TGTGCCAGCAGGCTTTACTTGGGGCCGGGAAACACCATATATTTT.